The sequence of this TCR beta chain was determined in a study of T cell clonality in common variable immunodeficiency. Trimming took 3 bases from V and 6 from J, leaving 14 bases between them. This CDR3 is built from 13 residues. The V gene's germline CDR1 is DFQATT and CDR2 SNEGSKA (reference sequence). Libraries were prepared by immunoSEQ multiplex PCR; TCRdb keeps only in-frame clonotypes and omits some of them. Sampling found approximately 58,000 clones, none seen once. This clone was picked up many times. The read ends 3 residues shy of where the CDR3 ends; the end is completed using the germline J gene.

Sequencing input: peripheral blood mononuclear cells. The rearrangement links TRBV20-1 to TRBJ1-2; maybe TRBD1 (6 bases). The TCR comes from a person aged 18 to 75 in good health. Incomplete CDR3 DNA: TGCAGTGCTAGTTTAACAGGGCGGAATGGC. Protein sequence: CSASLTGRNG. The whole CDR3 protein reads CSASLTGRNGYTF.